This entry concerns a single T cell receptor (beta chain). As processed by the authors: Amplification of reference gene primers provided the estimated nucleated cell counts. Clones were read by immunoSEQ multiplex PCR, and TCRdb kept only the in-frame ones, dropping some. Clone size and V and J calls were adopted from that table, with D and trimming inferred from the DNA. The table shows approximately 240,000 clones, with roughly 90% occurring only once. The CDR3 extends over 15 amino acids. Germline V gene sequence: CDR1 LNHDA, CDR2 SQIVND (reference sequence). The germline V and J ends were trimmed by 4 bases and 3 bases, with 14 bases remaining between them. This specimen belongs to a study of blood T cell repertoires in COVID-19.

V usage is TRBV19 and J usage is TRBJ2-3; possibly TRBD1 for D (7 bases). This TCR was sampled from a woman aged 40 to 50 who had recovered from COVID-19. The source material was peripheral blood. Here the CDR3 reads CASSTQGGWTDTQYF. CDR3 DNA sequence: TGTGCCAGTAGTACCCAGGGGGGCTGGACAGATACGCAGTATTTT. The full variable domain, completed using reference TRBV19 and TRBJ2-3, is DGGITQSPKYLFRKEGQNVTLSCEQNLNHDAMYWYRQDPGQGLRLIYYSQIVNDFQKGDIAEGYSVSREKKESFPLTVTSAQKNPTAFYLCASSTQGGWTDTQYFGPGTRLTVL.